These 29 T cell receptor beta chains were all obtained from the same sample, sequenced in a study of cytomegalovirus exposure and HLA in healthy donors. Libraries were prepared by immunoSEQ multiplex PCR; TCRdb keeps only in-frame clonotypes and omits some of them. There are 150,000 to 200,000 clones in the sample; around 88% occur only once, and over 1.1% lies in the top ten. The material sequenced was PBMCs. Receptors originate from a young woman in good health and CMV-seronegative.

The V and J genes are TRBV11-2 and TRBJ1-1; 10 bases line up with TRBD1. This CDR3 region has 15 residues. V lost 3 bases, J lost 4 bases, and 5 bases stayed unmatched. CDR1 is SGHAT and CDR2 is FQNNGV in the germline V gene. This CDR3 is CASSFIGTGVTEAFF. DNA of the CDR3: TGTGCCAGCAGCTTCATCGGGACAGGGGTCACTGAAGCTTTCTTT.

This clone has a handful of counts. The chain links TRBV4-1 to TRBJ1-1; the D gene is possibly TRBD1 (5 bases). The length of the CDR3 is 15 residues. V dropped 3 bases and J dropped 0 bases, with 11 bases sitting between them. Per the germline V gene, CDR1 is MGHRA and CDR2 is YSYEKL. The CDR3 DNA reads as TGCGCCAGCAGCCAGATTGGACACATGAACACTGAAGCTTTCTTT. It specifies CASSQIGHMNTEAFF.

This chain joins TRBV9 and TRBJ1-3; D ambiguous. This CDR3 comprises 16 residues. Trimming took 2 bases from V and 0 from J, leaving 12 bases between them. Germline CDR1 and CDR2: SGDLS and YYNGEE. DNA for the CDR3: TGTGCCAGCAGCGTCGCGGGGAAAGTCTCTGGAAACACCATATATTTT. As protein: CASSVAGKVSGNTIYF.

This clone was observed a few times. The CDR3 coding sequence is TGTGCCGGAACGACAGAAATGAACACTGAAGCTTTCTTT. Its translation is CAGTTEMNTEAFF. This rearrangement joins TRBV2 to TRBJ1-1; TRBD1 is a possible D gene (5 bases). V shed 11 bases and J shed 0 bases, with 13 bases lying between them. This CDR3 region has 13 residues. The germline gives CDR1 SNHLY, CDR2 FYNNEI.

V usage is TRBV5-1 and J usage is TRBJ2-7; 8 bases agree with TRBD2. The length of the CDR3 is 17 residues. Germline V CDR1 and CDR2: SGHRS, YFSETQ. The V gene end was trimmed by 4 bases and the J gene end by 6 bases; junction bases not matched to a gene: 18. The CDR3 DNA sequence: TGCGCCAGCAGCAACCGGTTGCGGGGGGCGGATGAGGCCGAGCAGTACTTC. This gives the protein CASSNRLRGADEAEQYF.

This rearrangement joins TRBV5-1 to TRBJ2-3; possible D gene TRBD2, 5 bases. CDR3 length equals 13 residues. Per germline, CDR1 SGHRS and CDR2 YFSETQ. V lost 7 bases, J lost 2 bases, and 11 bases lay in between. CDR3 coding DNA: TGCGCCAGCGGTGGACTTATCACAGATACGCAGTATTTT. Translated: CASGGLITDTQYF. Drawing the rest from reference TRBV5-1 and TRBJ2-3, the complete variable domain is KAGVTQTPRYLIKTRGQQVTLSCSPISGHRSVSWYQQTPGQGLQFLFEYFSETQRNKGNFPGRFSGRQFSNSRSEMNVSTLELGDSALYLCASGGLITDTQYFGPGTRLTVL.

The genes are TRBV18 and TRBJ2-3; D might be TRBD1 (5 bases). Germline CDR1 KGHSH, CDR2 LQKENI. The CDR3 spans 16 residues. V was trimmed by 6 bases and J by 4 bases, leaving 20 bases between them. The CDR3 here is CASSDIQGARADTQYF. Written as DNA, the CDR3 is TGTGCCAGCTCGGACATACAAGGGGCTCGAGCAGATACGCAGTATTTT.

The chain has TRBV30 and TRBJ2-1; 7 positions agree with TRBD1. The CDR3 length is 14 residues. CDR1 and CDR2 from the germline V gene are GTSNPN and SVGIG (reference sequence). V gave up 5 bases and J gave up 4 bases; unmatched junction bases: 8. CDR3 sequence reads: CAWDRDRRYNEQFF. CDR3 bases: TGTGCCTGGGACCGGGACAGACGTTACAATGAGCAGTTCTTC.

This chain links TRBV5-1 with TRBJ2-5; 9 bases agree with TRBD1. CDR1 and CDR2 (germline): SGHRS, YFSETQ. The CDR3 totals 14 residues. Trimming cost V 4 bases and J 1 base; bases outside gene matches: 2. The CDR3 sequence is CASSAGQGQETQYF. In nucleotides, the CDR3 is TGCGCCAGCAGCGCGGGACAGGGCCAAGAGACCCAGTACTTC.

The chain uses TRBV6-1 and TRBJ1-5; D perhaps matches TRBD1 (5 bases). Per the germline V gene, CDR1 is MNHNS and CDR2 is SASEGT. This CDR3 is 15 amino acids long. Trimming pared 2 bases from V and 5 bases from J, leaving 13 bases between. CDR3 sequence reads: CASSENRRGDQPQHF. The CDR3 nucleotides are TGTGCCAGCAGTGAAAACAGGCGTGGCGATCAGCCCCAGCATTTT.

The CDR3 reads CASSRVRLAGGPNTGELFF. The CDR3 DNA sequence: TGCGCCAGCAGCCGAGTCCGACTAGCGGGGGGCCCGAACACCGGGGAGCTGTTTTTT. The rearrangement links TRBV4-1 to TRBJ2-2; TRBD2 aligns across 13 bases. Germline V gene lookup returns CDR1 MGHRA and CDR2 YSYEKL. J gave up 0 bases and V 4 bases, and 8 bases lay outside the gene matches. The CDR3 spans 19 residues.

This clone has a single count. The rearrangement links TRBV27 to TRBJ2-5; tentative D call: TRBD2 (5 bases). The CDR3 covers 13 residues. Germline V gives CDR1 MNHEY, CDR2 SMNVEV (reference sequence). The V gene lost 6 bases and the J gene lost 4 bases, with 12 bases spanning the gap. As DNA, the CDR3 is TGTGCCAGCAGCTCCCGGGAAGGAGAGACCCAGTACTTC. Protein: CASSSREGETQYF.

CDR3 loop: CASSGSRGINSPLHF. The CDR3 DNA is TGTGCCAGCAGTGGTTCGAGGGGGATTAATTCACCCCTCCACTTT. This chain uses TRBV2 with TRBJ1-6, with D possibly TRBD1 on 6 matching bases. The CDR3 extends over 15 amino acids. The germline V and J ends were trimmed by 4 bases and 6 bases, with 13 bases remaining between them. Per germline, CDR1 SNHLY and CDR2 FYNNEI.

The chain joins TRBV11-2 to TRBJ1-6, with 7 bases that match TRBD1. Unmatched junction bases numbered 9, after V lost 5 bases and J lost 8 bases. Germline V lookup: CDR1 SGHAT, CDR2 FQNNGV. The CDR3 is made up of 15 amino acids. The CDR3 region is CASSTHRGRDSPLHF. In DNA form, the CDR3 reads TGTGCCAGCAGCACCCACAGGGGTCGAGATTCACCCCTCCACTTT.

The V and J genes are TRBV19 and TRBJ1-2; 7 bases are a match to TRBD1. The germline V gene has CDR1 LNHDA and CDR2 SQIVND (reference sequence). This CDR3 has 15 amino acids. Trimming at V came to 6 bases and at J to 4 bases, leaving 11 bases not matched to a gene. The CDR3 DNA reads as TGTGCCAGTAGCCCATATAACCAGGGGGGCTATGGCTACACCTTC. Translated, it gives CASSPYNQGGYGYTF. Filled out from reference TRBV19 and TRBJ1-2, the complete variable domain reads DGGITQSPKYLFRKEGQNVTLSCEQNLNHDAMYWYRQDPGQGLRLIYYSQIVNDFQKGDIAEGYSVSREKKESFPLTVTSAQKNPTAFYLCASSPYNQGGYGYTFGSGTRLTVV.

The CDR3 DNA reads as TGTGCCAGCAGCCTATCCGGGACAGATCGCTATGGCTACACCTTC. Its translation: CASSLSGTDRYGYTF. The rearrangement joins TRBV7-3 to TRBJ1-2; 7 nucleotides line up with TRBD1. V trimming: 5 bases; J trimming: 4 bases; junction bases outside the gene matches: 10. CDR1 is SGHTA, CDR2 FQGTGA, per germline. There are 15 residues in the CDR3.

The J gene is TRBJ1-3, the V gene TRBV18, with D perhaps TRBD1 (5 bases). Trimming took 1 base from V and 0 from J, leaving 10 bases between them. CDR1 is KGHSH and CDR2 is LQKENI in the germline V gene. The CDR3 is 16 amino acids. The DNA of the CDR3 is TGTGCCAGCTCACCACAACAGGCAAACTCTGGAAACACCATATATTTT. This gives the protein CASSPQQANSGNTIYF.

The chain links TRBV27 to TRBJ2-7; TRBD2 agrees at 7 bases. V trimming: 6 bases; J trimming: 4 bases; junction bases outside the gene matches: 9. The CDR3 is made up of 14 amino acids. Looked up from germline, CDR1 is MNHEY and CDR2 is SMNVEV (reference sequence). This CDR3 reads CASRERGTLYEQYF. CDR3 DNA: TGTGCCAGCAGGGAGCGGGGTACCTTATACGAGCAGTACTTC.

The chain joins TRBV6-4 to TRBJ2-6; D unresolved. Germline values: CDR1 MRHNA, CDR2 SNTAGT. Trimming stripped 0 bases from V and 0 bases from J, with 3 bases between. This CDR3 is 15 amino acids long. The CDR3 nucleotides read TGTGCCAGCAGTGACTCACACTCTGGGGCCAACGTCCTGACTTTC. This sequence encodes CASSDSHSGANVLTF.

The genes are TRBV27 and TRBJ2-2; perhaps TRBD1 as D (6 bases). Trimming removed 2 bases at V and 7 bases at J, with 11 bases between. The CDR3 is 14 residues long. Per the germline V gene, CDR1 is MNHEY and CDR2 is SMNVEV (reference sequence). CDR3 loop: CASSLQGSYGELFF. The CDR3 region has the DNA TGTGCCAGCAGTTTACAGGGGTCATACGGGGAGCTGTTTTTT.

V gene TRBV19 combines with J gene TRBJ2-7, with 8 bases fitting TRBD1. The J segment lost 2 bases and the V segment lost 5 bases, leaving 2 bases of the junction unmatched. Looked up from germline, CDR1 is LNHDA and CDR2 is SQIVND (reference sequence). This CDR3 contains 13 residues. The DNA of the CDR3 is TGTGCCAGTAGTGCGACAGGGGCCTACGAGCAGTACTTC. It yields the protein CASSATGAYEQYF.

The V and J genes are TRBV19 and TRBJ2-7; D might be TRBD2 (6 bases). V was cut by 4 bases and J by 3 bases, with 13 bases left in between. Germline-derived CDR1 and CDR2 are LNHDA and SQIVND (reference sequence). There are 14 residues in the CDR3. The CDR3 sequence: CASSRGDENYEQYF. The CDR3 region has the DNA TGTGCCAGTAGTAGGGGGGACGAGAACTACGAGCAGTACTTC.

CDR3 DNA sequence: TGTGCCAGCAGTCGATCCGGGACAGAAGCTTATGGCTACACCTTC. Translation gives CASSRSGTEAYGYTF. V and J are TRBV28 and TRBJ1-2; 7 bases align to TRBD1. Germline V gives CDR1 MDHEN, CDR2 SYDVKM. This CDR3 contains 15 residues. V was clipped by 5 bases and J by 5 bases; unmatched bases: 11.

V gene TRBV11-2 combines with J gene TRBJ1-2; TRBD1 matches 8 bases. Trimming took 5 bases from V and 4 from J; bases not matched to a gene: 9. The CDR3 runs to 15 residues. Germline V lookup: CDR1 SGHAT, CDR2 FQNNGV. CDR3 in amino acids: CASSATQGAGYGYTF. The CDR3 bases are TGTGCCAGCAGCGCAACGCAGGGGGCCGGCTATGGCTACACCTTC.

Note on this clone: Other DNA sequences in this sample translate to the same CDR3. The V gene is TRBV9, the J gene TRBJ1-5; perhaps TRBD1 as D (5 bases). This CDR3 has 15 residues. CDR1 is SGDLS, CDR2 YYNGEE, per germline. Trimming pared 0 bases from V and 0 bases from J, leaving 7 bases between. The CDR3 nucleotides read TGTGCCAGCAGCGTAGAGGGGCGTAGCAATCAGCCCCAGCATTTT. Protein product: CASSVEGRSNQPQHF.

The chain employs TRBV9 and TRBJ1-2, with TRBD1 matching over 7 bases. This CDR3 is built from 14 residues. V was clipped by 3 bases and J by 2 bases; unmatched bases: 4. Germline V lookup: CDR1 SGDLS, CDR2 YYNGEE. The CDR3 DNA follows: TGTGCCAGCAGCGCCTCGGACAGGAACTATGGCTACACCTTC. Encoded protein: CASSASDRNYGYTF.

The V and J genes are TRBV7-9 and TRBJ1-5, with 8 bases fitting TRBD1. With 4 bases clipped from V and 3 bases from J, the junction kept 11 bases outside the gene matches. Germline V gives CDR1 SEHNR, CDR2 FQNEAQ (reference sequence). The length of the CDR3 is 17 residues. The CDR3 DNA sequence: TGTGCCAGCAGCTGGGGGACAGGCAAAGGAGACAATCAGCCCCAGCATTTT. This encodes CASSWGTGKGDNQPQHF.

The V gene is TRBV28, the J gene TRBJ1-5; a weak D match, TRBD1 (6 bases). Trimming took off 6 bases at V and 1 base at J, with 22 bases between the two ends. The CDR3 is 18 residues long. Germline CDR1 and CDR2: MDHEN and SYDVKM. CDR3 in amino acids: CASSKYAGASGSNQPQHF. CDR3 nucleotides: TGTGCCAGCAGCAAGTACGCGGGGGCCAGCGGGAGCAATCAGCCCCAGCATTTT.

The rearrangement joins TRBV30 to TRBJ2-1; D perhaps matches TRBD1 (6 bases). The CDR3 sequence is 12 residues long. CDR1 and CDR2 from the germline V gene are GTSNPN and SVGIG (reference sequence). The ends were cut back, 1 base at V and 8 bases at J, with 9 bases in the middle. CDR3 bases: TGTGCCTGGAGTGCCCAGGGGTATGAGCAGTTCTTC. Amino acids: CAWSAQGYEQFF.